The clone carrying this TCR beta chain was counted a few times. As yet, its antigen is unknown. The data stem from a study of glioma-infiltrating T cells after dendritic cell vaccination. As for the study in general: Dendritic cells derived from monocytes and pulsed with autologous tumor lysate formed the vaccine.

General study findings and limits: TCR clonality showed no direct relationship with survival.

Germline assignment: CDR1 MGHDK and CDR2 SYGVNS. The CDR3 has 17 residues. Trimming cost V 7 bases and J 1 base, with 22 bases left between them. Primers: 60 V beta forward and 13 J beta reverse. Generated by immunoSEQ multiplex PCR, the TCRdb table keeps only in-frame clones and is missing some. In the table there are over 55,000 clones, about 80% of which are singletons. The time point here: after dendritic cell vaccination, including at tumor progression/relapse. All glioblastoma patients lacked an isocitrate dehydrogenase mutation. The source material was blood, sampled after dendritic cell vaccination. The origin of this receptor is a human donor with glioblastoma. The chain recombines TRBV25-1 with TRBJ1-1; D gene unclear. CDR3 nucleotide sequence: TGTGCCAGCACCCAAGATATCGATCGTACGGGGAACACTGAAGCTTTCTTT. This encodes CASTQDIDRTGNTEAFF.